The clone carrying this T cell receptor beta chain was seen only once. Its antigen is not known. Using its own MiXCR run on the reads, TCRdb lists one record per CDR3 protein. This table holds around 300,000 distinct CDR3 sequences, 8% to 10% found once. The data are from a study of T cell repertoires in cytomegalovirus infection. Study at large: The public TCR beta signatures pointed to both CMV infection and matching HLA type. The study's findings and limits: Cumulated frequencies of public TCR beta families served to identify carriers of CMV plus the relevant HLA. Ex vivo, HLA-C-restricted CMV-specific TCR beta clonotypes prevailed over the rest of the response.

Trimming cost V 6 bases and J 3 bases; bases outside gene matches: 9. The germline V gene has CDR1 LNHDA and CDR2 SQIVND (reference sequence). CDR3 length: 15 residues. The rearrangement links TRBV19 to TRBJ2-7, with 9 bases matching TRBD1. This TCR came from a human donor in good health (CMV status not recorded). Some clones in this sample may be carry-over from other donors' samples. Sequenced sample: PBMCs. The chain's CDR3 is CASSQTGTGRYEQYF. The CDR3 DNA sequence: TGTGCCAGTAGCCAGACCGGGACAGGGCGCTACGAGCAGTACTTC.